These 17 T cell receptor beta chains came from one sample sequenced in a study of blood T cell repertoires in COVID-19. TCRdb's copy holds only in-frame clones and misses some; the assay was immunoSEQ multiplex PCR. The sample holds 60,000 to 75,000 clones, roughly 87% seen once. What was sequenced was peripheral blood. These receptors all stem from a woman between 45 and 65 years old with COVID-19, enrolled during active disease.

The genes are TRBV29-1 and TRBJ1-1; D remains unclear. V gave up 5 bases and J gave up 0 bases, with 7 bases separating them. This CDR3 comprises 12 residues. Germline V gene data show CDR1 as SQVTM and CDR2 as ANQGSEA. This CDR3 is CSVPGLNTEAFF. Written as DNA, the CDR3 is TGCAGCGTTCCGGGATTGAACACTGAAGCTTTCTTT.

J is TRBJ1-5 and V is TRBV6-4; D is possibly TRBD1 (6 bases). V was cut by 6 bases and J by 1 base, with 16 bases left in between. Germline CDR1 MRHNA, CDR2 SNTAGT. CDR3 size: 16 residues. This CDR3 is CASSTPLQGSNQPQHF. In DNA, the CDR3 is TGTGCCAGCAGCACACCCCTACAGGGAAGCAATCAGCCCCAGCATTTT.

This chain joins TRBV12-3 or TRBV12-4 and TRBJ2-1; no clear D gene. The V gene lost 5 bases and the J gene lost 14 bases, with 19 bases spanning the gap. This CDR3 comprises 13 residues. The CDR3 protein is CASSPTIVPAEFF. As DNA, the CDR3 is TGTGCCAGCAGTCCTACCATCGTCCCGGCGGAGTTCTTC.

In its sample, this clone was seen once. This chain uses TRBV5-1 with TRBJ2-1; D unclear. The V gene lost 0 bases and the J gene lost 5 bases, with 12 bases spanning the gap. This CDR3 spans 15 amino acids. CDR1 is SGHRS and CDR2 is YFSETQ in the germline V gene. CDR3 in DNA: TGCGCCAGCAGCTTGGACGGTGCCTCGGACAATGAGCAGTTCTTC. This translates into CASSLDGASDNEQFF.

This clone appeared a few times. The chain links TRBV7-8 to TRBJ2-5; the match to TRBD1 covers 9 bases. Losses at the gene ends were 2 bases for V and 7 bases for J; bases not matched to a gene: 2. CDR1 SGHVS and CDR2 FQNEAQ come from the germline V gene. This CDR3 region has 13 residues. Here the CDR3 reads CASSLKGQGTQYF. In nucleotides, the CDR3 is TGTGCCAGCAGCTTAAAGGGACAGGGGACCCAGTACTTC.

This sequence joins TRBV28 and TRBJ2-7; tentatively, D is TRBD2 (5 bases). V lost 5 bases and J 2 bases, leaving 10 bases between the germline ends. Looked up from germline, CDR1 is MDHEN and CDR2 is SYDVKM. The CDR3 length is 13 residues. The CDR3 region is CASSPSGTYEQYF. The CDR3 nucleotides are TGTGCCAGCAGTCCGAGCGGAACCTACGAGCAGTACTTC.

The chain links TRBV19 to TRBJ1-5, with 7 positions matching TRBD1. The CDR3 has 15 residues. Germline values: CDR1 LNHDA, CDR2 SQIVND (reference sequence). J lost 4 bases, V lost 3 bases, and 6 bases had no gene match. The CDR3 loop is CASSIQGQFNQPQHF. Here the CDR3 DNA reads TGTGCCAGTAGTATTCAGGGACAGTTTAATCAGCCCCAGCATTTT. The full variable domain, completed using reference TRBV19 and TRBJ1-5, is DGGITQSPKYLFRKEGQNVTLSCEQNLNHDAMYWYRQDPGQGLRLIYYSQIVNDFQKGDIAEGYSVSREKKESFPLTVTSAQKNPTAFYLCASSIQGQFNQPQHFGDGTRLSIL.

This clone came up once. The chain combines TRBV6-5 with TRBJ1-5; D possibly corresponds to TRBD1 (6 bases). The CDR3 is 15 residues long. The V end was cut by 5 bases, the J end by 6 bases, with 17 bases between. Per germline, CDR1 MNHEY and CDR2 SVGAGI. The CDR3 sequence: CASSLTQGRGQPQHF. Written as DNA, the CDR3 is TGTGCCAGCAGTCTTACTCAGGGGAGGGGTCAGCCCCAGCATTTT.

The chain combines TRBV4-1 with TRBJ1-1; 12 nucleotides align to TRBD1. Germline V gives CDR1 MGHRA, CDR2 YSYEKL. The CDR3 length is 17 residues. Losses at the gene ends were 0 bases for V and 6 bases for J; bases not matched to a gene: 8. The DNA of the CDR3 is TGCGCCAGCAGCCAAGAGAGGAGGGGACAGGGGGCTCCTGAAGCTTTCTTT. This encodes CASSQERRGQGAPEAFF.

The rearrangement uses TRBV6-5 and TRBJ2-7, with 9 positions matching TRBD1. Germline trimming cut 1 base from V and 6 bases from J; bases unmatched to any gene: 7. Germline CDR1 and CDR2: MNHEY and SVGAGI. The CDR3 is 15 residues long. CDR3 in DNA: TGTGCCAGCAGTTACTTGGGGACAGGGTACGGCGAGCAGTACTTC. Its protein is CASSYLGTGYGEQYF.

V and J are TRBV19 and TRBJ1-5; no definite D call. CDR1 and CDR2 from the germline V gene are LNHDA and SQIVND (reference sequence). The CDR3 length is 12 residues. V lost 3 bases, J lost 4 bases, and 4 bases lay in between. The CDR3 loop is CASSIANQPQHF. The CDR3 DNA reads as TGTGCCAGTAGTATCGCGAATCAGCCCCAGCATTTT.

V usage is TRBV7-2 and J usage is TRBJ2-7, with 9 bases identical to TRBD2. Unmatched junction bases numbered 11, after V lost 10 bases and J lost 1 base. The CDR3 is 15 residues long. Germline CDR1 SGHTA, CDR2 FQGNSA. The CDR3 region has the DNA TGTGCCACTCCGAGGAGCGGGAGGACATCCTACGAGCAGTACTTC. Its translation: CATPRSGRTSYEQYF.

This chain uses TRBV29-1 with TRBJ2-7; D is possibly TRBD1 (6 bases). CDR1 and CDR2 (germline): SQVTM, ANQGSEA. CDR3 size: 13 residues. Deletions cut 0 bases from V and 5 bases from J, with 11 bases between. The CDR3 bases are TGCAGCGTTGAAGAAACAGGGCTCCACGAGCAGTACTTC. Protein: CSVEETGLHEQYF.

This sequence joins TRBV5-6 and TRBJ1-5; 9 bases map to TRBD1. The ends lost 4 bases at V and 3 bases at J; junction bases unmatched: 5. This CDR3 is 15 amino acids long. The V gene's germline CDR1 is SGHDT and CDR2 YYEEEE. CDR3 region: CASSETGGSNQPQHF. CDR3 sequence (DNA): TGTGCCAGCAGCGAGACAGGGGGGTCCAATCAGCCCCAGCATTTT.

The chain combines TRBV5-6 with TRBJ2-7; a weak D match, TRBD1 (5 bases). Germline-derived CDR1 and CDR2 are SGHDT and YYEEEE. The germline V and J ends were trimmed by 4 bases and 2 bases, with 13 bases remaining between them. The CDR3 covers 14 residues. CDR3 DNA: TGTGCCAGCAGCGTCCGTAGGGGAACCTACGAGCAGTACTTC. Protein: CASSVRRGTYEQYF.

The chain links TRBV7-2 to TRBJ1-1, with D uncertain. The V gene's germline CDR1 is SGHTA and CDR2 FQGNSA. The CDR3 covers 13 residues. The V end was cut by 6 bases, the J end by 6 bases, with 14 bases between. In DNA form, the CDR3 reads TGTGCCAGCAGTTTCAGTTTATTTGCTGAAGCTTTCTTT. Protein: CASSFSLFAEAFF.

The chain uses TRBV30 and TRBJ1-1; 7 bases line up with TRBD1. Germline-derived CDR1 and CDR2 are GTSNPN and SVGIG (reference sequence). The CDR3 consists of 13 residues. The trim removed 0 bases at V and 7 bases at J, leaving 5 bases unmatched. The CDR3 region has the DNA TGTGCCTGGAGTGTACAGGGGTACGGTGAAGCTTTCTTT. Protein product: CAWSVQGYGEAFF.